One sample yielded the 10 T cell receptor beta chains listed below, sequenced in a study of T-cell reconstitution after alpha-beta-depleted transplantation in children. Unique molecular identifiers were incorporated when the TCRbeta library was constructed. TCRdb reanalysed the PCR reads using MiXCR and keeps one entry per CDR3 protein. The table records 190,000 or so distinct CDR3 sequences, just under 6.5% of them present only once. The sample consisted of PBMCs, taken before TCRalphabeta/CD19-depleted stem cell transplant. These receptors were collected from a girl under three years old with combined immunodeficiency, due to receive a stem cell transplant.

This clonotype came up many times. This chain links TRBV7-3 with TRBJ2-7; D is possibly TRBD2 (6 bases). Germline CDR1 SGHTA, CDR2 FQGTGA. V was cut by 1 base and J by 7 bases, with 11 bases left in between. The length of the CDR3 is 13 residues. In DNA, the CDR3 is TGTGCCAGCAGCTTAAGCGGGACTGGAGAGCAGTACTTC. Translation: CASSLSGTGEQYF.

This clonotype was detected ten times or more. The V and J genes are TRBV29-1 and TRBJ2-4; D gene unclear. CDR3 length equals 13 residues. The V and J ends lost 1 base and 7 bases respectively, with 11 bases between them. CDR1 and CDR2 (germline): SQVTM, ANQGSEA. The CDR3 coding sequence is TGCAGCGTTGAAGTAGGTTCTAGGAACATTCAGTACTTC. Translation: CSVEVGSRNIQYF.

This clonotype was counted many times. The chain employs TRBV11-2 and TRBJ2-2, with D tentatively TRBD1 (6 bases). CDR1 and CDR2 (germline): SGHAT, FQNNGV. This CDR3 is 14 amino acids long. Trimming removed 1 base at V and 5 bases at J, with 8 bases between. The CDR3 nucleotides are TGTGCCAGCAGCTTAGGGCAGGGGACCGGGGAGCTGTTTTTT. Amino acids: CASSLGQGTGELFF.

In this sample, this clonotype turned up many times. The V gene is TRBV5-6, the J gene TRBJ2-1, with D possibly matching TRBD2 (6 bases). Germline loops: CDR1 SGHDT, CDR2 YYEEEE. The CDR3 consists of 14 residues. Trimming left V 0 bases short and J 2 bases short, with 6 bases between. The DNA for the CDR3 is TGTGCCAGCAGCTTGGGACTAGCCTACAATGAGCAGTTCTTC. This gives the protein CASSLGLAYNEQFF.

This clonotype was found many times. As DNA, the CDR3 is TGTGCCAGCACGAGCGGATACACAGATACGCAGTATTTT. Translating gives CASTSGYTDTQYF. The chain recombines TRBV2 with TRBJ2-3; D possibly corresponds to TRBD2 (5 bases). Trimming took 7 bases from V and 2 from J, leaving 10 bases between them. The CDR3 spans 13 residues. Per the germline V gene, CDR1 is SNHLY and CDR2 is FYNNEI.

This clonotype was seen at least ten times. CDR3 DNA: TGCGCCAGCAGCCAAGATCGAGCGGAGGACCAAGAGACCCAGTACTTC. As protein: CASSQDRAEDQETQYF. V usage is TRBV4-3 and J usage is TRBJ2-5; possible D gene TRBD2, 5 bases. Germline values: CDR1 LGHNA, CDR2 YSLEER. Trimming shortened V by 0 bases and J by 0 bases, and 11 bases separated the two germline ends. The CDR3 sequence is 16 residues long.

This clonotype occurred many times. The rearrangement uses TRBV7-3 and TRBJ1-6, with D possibly matching TRBD1 (5 bases). Per germline, CDR1 SGHTA and CDR2 FQGTGA. The CDR3 contains 14 residues. Trimming left V 2 bases short and J 4 bases short, with 6 bases between. CDR3 residues: CASSLQGYNSPLHF. CDR3 bases: TGTGCCAGCAGCTTACAGGGATATAATTCACCCCTCCACTTT.

As concerns this clonotype: The CDR3 end shows no conserved phenylalanine or tryptophan, and so a read error is likely. The J gene is TRBJ2-1, the V gene TRBV29-1; D possibly corresponds to TRBD1 (5 bases). The V and J ends lost 1 base and 0 bases respectively, with 16 bases between them. The CDR3 consists of 17 residues. Germline values: CDR1 SQVTM, CDR2 ANQGSEA. The CDR3 region has the DNA TGCAGCGTTGAAGGCTACCAAGGACACGGCTCCTACAATGAGCAGTTCTGC. Translation: CSVEGYQGHGSYNEQFC.

This clonotype was seen ten or more times. The chain couples TRBV12-3 or TRBV12-4 to TRBJ2-7; TRBD2 aligns across 10 bases. CDR3 length: 15 residues. V was pared by 2 bases and J by 6 bases, with 7 bases of the junction left unmatched. CDR3 in amino acids: CASSLSGGASGEQYF. In nucleotides, the CDR3 is TGTGCCAGCAGTTTAAGCGGGGGGGCGTCGGGCGAGCAGTACTTC.

This clonotype was seen repeatedly, ten times or more. This chain connects TRBV29-1 to TRBJ2-5, with TRBD2 matching over 13 bases. Germline CDR1 reads SQVTM; CDR2 reads ANQGSEA. Unmatched junction bases numbered 9, after V lost 3 bases and J lost 5 bases. This CDR3 has 16 residues. This chain's CDR3 is CSVDGTSGAFGETQYF. In DNA, the CDR3 is TGCAGCGTTGATGGGACTAGCGGGGCTTTCGGGGAGACCCAGTACTTC. Full variable domain (missing parts from reference TRBV29-1 and TRBJ2-5): SAVISQKPSRDICQRGTSLTIQCQVDSQVTMMFWYRQQPGQSLTLIATANQGSEATYESGFVIDKFPISRPNLTFSTLTVSNMSPEDSSIYLCSVDGTSGAFGETQYFGPGTRLLVL.